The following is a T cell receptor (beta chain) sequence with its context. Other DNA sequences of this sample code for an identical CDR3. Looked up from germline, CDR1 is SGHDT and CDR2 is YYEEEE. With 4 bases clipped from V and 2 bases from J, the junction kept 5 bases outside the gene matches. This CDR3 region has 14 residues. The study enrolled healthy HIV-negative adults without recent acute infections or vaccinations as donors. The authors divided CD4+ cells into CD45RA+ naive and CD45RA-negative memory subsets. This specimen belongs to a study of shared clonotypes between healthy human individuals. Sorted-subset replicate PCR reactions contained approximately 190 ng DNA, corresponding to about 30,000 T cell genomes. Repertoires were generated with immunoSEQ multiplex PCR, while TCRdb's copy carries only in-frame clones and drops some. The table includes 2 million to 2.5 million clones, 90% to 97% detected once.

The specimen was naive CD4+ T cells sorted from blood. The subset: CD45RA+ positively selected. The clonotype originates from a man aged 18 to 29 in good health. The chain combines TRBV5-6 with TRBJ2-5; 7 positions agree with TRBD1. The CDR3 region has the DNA TGTGCCAGCAGCCTAGGGGGCCTTCAAGAGACCCAGTACTTC. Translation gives CASSLGGLQETQYF.